The 22 T cell receptor beta chains below were found in one sample sequenced in a study of CD8+CD57+ T cells in acquired aplastic anemia. Investigators profiled TCR beta VDJ and CDR3 from genomic DNA template. A single record per CDR3 protein comes from TCRdb applying MiXCR to the reads. The sample has 350,000 to 450,000 distinct CDR3 sequences; just under 70% are singletons. The sequencing input was sorted CD4+, CD8+, or CD8+CD57+ T cells (not recorded which) from PBMCs. The receptors were gathered from a human donor in good health, serving as a control.

V is TRBV30 and J is TRBJ1-3; D is unresolved. The V end was cut by 4 bases, the J end by 0 bases, with 16 bases between. The CDR3 extends over 16 amino acids. From germline, CDR1 is GTSNPN and CDR2 SVGIG (reference sequence). The CDR3 region has the DNA TGTGCCTGGACCGGTCTTAAAGCTTTCTCTGGAAACACCATATATTTT. Translation gives CAWTGLKAFSGNTIYF.

The gene calls are TRBV10-2 and TRBJ1-2, with TRBD1 matching over 8 bases. The CDR3 consists of 15 residues. V lost 0 bases and J lost 6; bases outside the gene matches: 6. Germline CDR1 is WSHSY and CDR2 is SAAADI. CDR3 bases: TGCGCCAGCAGTGAGTCGGACAGGGTTTTGAATGGCTACACCTTC. It translates to CASSESDRVLNGYTF.

This clonotype was observed a handful of times. The chain couples TRBV30 to TRBJ2-1; D may be TRBD2 (6 bases). The V end was cut by 2 bases, the J end by 0 bases, with 8 bases between. In germline, CDR1 is GTSNPN, CDR2 SVGIG (reference sequence). The CDR3 sequence is 14 residues long. Here the CDR3 DNA reads TGTGCCTGGAGTCGGGGGAGCTCCTACAATGAGCAGTTCTTC. Protein product: CAWSRGSSYNEQFF.

V usage is TRBV7-2 and J usage is TRBJ2-7; a weak D match, TRBD2 (5 bases). The CDR3 extends over 14 amino acids. Trimming removed 6 bases at V and 2 bases at J, with 14 bases between. Germline CDR1 and CDR2: SGHTA and FQGNSA. The chain's CDR3 is CASSVVVGAYEQYF. The CDR3 DNA follows: TGTGCCAGCAGTGTGGTGGTCGGGGCCTACGAGCAGTACTTC.

This clonotype was counted once. The chain links TRBV6-5 to TRBJ1-2; a possible D gene is TRBD1 (6 bases). V was cut by 7 bases and J by 4 bases, with 16 bases left in between. Germline CDR1 is MNHEY and CDR2 is SVGAGI. The CDR3 has 14 residues. The CDR3 here is CASTTQGGLYGYTF. The CDR3, as DNA: TGTGCCAGCACCACACAGGGTGGACTCTATGGCTACACCTTC.

Remarks on this clonotype: The missing conserved phenylalanine or tryptophan at the end of this CDR3 makes a read error likely. CDR3 loop: CASSEAEGTHYCYTG. The CDR3 DNA sequence: TGTGCCAGCAGTGAGGCTGAAGGGACACATTACTGCTACACCGGC. The V call is TRBV2, the J call TRBJ1-2, with D possibly TRBD1 on 6 matching bases. Germline CDR1 reads SNHLY; CDR2 reads FYNNEI. The V and J ends lost 3 bases and 9 bases respectively, with 20 bases between them. CDR3 size: 15 residues.

This clonotype came up a few times. CDR3 region: CASTGGWGDSYEQYF. DNA of the CDR3: TGTGCCAGCACCGGAGGGTGGGGGGACTCCTACGAGCAGTACTTC. The V call is TRBV2, the J call TRBJ2-7; the D gene is possibly TRBD2 (6 bases). Germline V gives CDR1 SNHLY, CDR2 FYNNEI. The ends were cut back, 7 bases at V and 0 bases at J, with 16 bases in the middle. The CDR3 spans 15 residues.

Comment on this clonotype: The missing conserved phenylalanine or tryptophan at the end of this CDR3 makes a read error likely. The V call is TRBV5-4, the J call TRBJ2-3; 7 bases agree with TRBD2. V lost 0 bases, J lost 4 bases, and 8 bases stayed unmatched. This CDR3 has 16 amino acids. Germline V CDR1 and CDR2: SGHNT, YYREEE (reference sequence). Here the CDR3 reads CASSLGLEGRADTQYS. The CDR3 DNA is TGTGCCAGCAGCTTGGGGTTGGAAGGGAGGGCAGATACGCAGTATTCT.

Turning to this clonotype: Compared with germline, one end of the junction differs, possibly owing to a read error. V usage is TRBV9 and J usage is TRBJ1-1, with D tentatively TRBD1 (5 bases). This CDR3 is 14 amino acids long. Germline CDR1 reads SGDLS; CDR2 reads YYNGEE. CDR3 nucleotide sequence: TGTGCCAGCAGCGCCCAGGGTCTCCTGCGAGCAGTACTCTTT. Its protein is CASSAQGLLRAVLF.

In its sample, this clonotype was seen once. This chain uses TRBV12-5 with TRBJ2-7; D assignment may be TRBD1 or TRBD2 (5 bases each). Trimming shortened V by 3 bases and J by 6 bases, and 9 bases separated the two germline ends. This CDR3 comprises 12 residues. Germline lookup yields CDR1 LGHNT and CDR2 FRNRAP. CDR3 nucleotides: TGTGCTAGTGGTTTCGGGGCGGGCGAGCAGTACTTC. Translated, it gives CASGFGAGEQYF.

A remark on this clonotype: An end of the junction does not agree with germline; a read error may underlie this. The V gene is TRBV5-6, the J gene TRBJ2-6, with 7 bases fitting TRBD1. The CDR3 has 13 residues. Per germline, CDR1 SGHDT and CDR2 YYEEEE. CDR3 sequence: CASSLRLGTVEAF. The CDR3 nucleotides read TGTGCCAGCAGCTTGCGACTCGGGACAGTTGAAGCTTTC. The full variable domain, with the rest looked up from reference TRBV5-6 and TRBJ2-6, is DAGVTQSPTHLIKTRGQQVTLRCSPKSGHDTVSWYQQALGQGPQFIFQYYEEEERQRGNFPDRFSGHQFPNYSSELNVNALLLGDSALYLCASSLRLGTVEAFGAGSRLTVL.

This clonotype was seen once. The CDR3 loop is CASGSGDRNTIYFYF. For the CDR3, the DNA is TGTGCCTCGGGTTCAGGGGATAGAAACACCATATATTTTTACTTC. The V gene is TRBV7-2, the J gene TRBJ2-7, with D perhaps TRBD1 (6 bases). CDR3 length equals 15 residues. CDR1 SGHTA and CDR2 FQGNSA come from the germline V gene. Trimming pared 11 bases from V and 13 bases from J, leaving 33 bases between. Based on the CDR3 plus reference TRBV7-2 and TRBJ2-7, the full variable domain is GAGVSQSPSNKVTEKGKDVELRCDPISGHTALYWYRQSLGQGLEFLIYFQGNSAPDKSGLPSDRFSAERTGGSVSTLTIQRTQQEDSAVYLCASGSGDRNTIYFYFGPGTRLTVT.

This clonotype occurred once. The conserved final phenylalanine or tryptophan is absent from the CDR3, which likely points to a read error. The rearrangement joins TRBV19 to TRBJ1-2, with unresolved D. The V end was cut by 5 bases, the J end by 5 bases, with 21 bases between. CDR1 LNHDA and CDR2 SQIVND come from the germline V gene (reference sequence). This CDR3 region has 16 residues. DNA of the CDR3: TGTGCCAGTAGTCCCCACGCGGTGGTCGCCTTTTATGGCTACACCATC. Amino acids: CASSPHAVVAFYGYTI.

The genes are TRBV10-3 and TRBJ1-2; D not certain. The length of the CDR3 is 13 residues. Germline values: CDR1 ENHRY, CDR2 SYGVKD. Trimming stripped 10 bases from V and 4 bases from J, with 16 bases between. CDR3 nucleotides: TGTGCCAGCAGCCCTCGACGCACCTATGGCTACACCTTC. Protein product: CASSPRRTYGYTF.

The chain links TRBV5-1 to TRBJ1-1; D remains ambiguous. V lost 2 bases, J lost 6 bases, and 14 bases lay in between. Germline CDR1 is SGHRS and CDR2 is YFSETQ. The CDR3 runs 14 residues. The CDR3 loop reads CASSLTGFLAEAFF. The CDR3 bases are TGCGCCAGCAGCTTAACCGGGTTTTTGGCTGAAGCTTTCTTT.

Many counts were recorded for this clonotype. V is TRBV12-3 or TRBV12-4 and J is TRBJ1-1, with a tentative D call TRBD1 (6 bases). V shed 5 bases and J shed 8 bases, with 15 bases lying between them. This CDR3 has 13 residues. The CDR3, as DNA: TGTGCCAGCAGTCCTCAGGGGCCAGCGGAAGCTTTCTTT. It encodes CASSPQGPAEAFF.

Details on this clonotype: The junction does not match germline at one end; this may be a read error. The CDR3 DNA follows: TGTGCCAGCGGCTTGCTGAGGCCTAATGAAAAACTGTTTTTT. Its protein product is CASGLLRPNEKLFF. The chain joins TRBV5-4 to TRBJ1-4; D is ambiguous. Per germline, CDR1 SGHNT and CDR2 YYREEE (reference sequence). This CDR3 has 14 amino acids.

Regarding this clonotype: A junction end diverges from the germline sequence, so it may reflect a read error. The genes are TRBV2 and TRBJ2-7; 7 bases are a match to TRBD1. In germline, CDR1 is SNHLY, CDR2 FYNNEI. The CDR3 runs 14 residues. The chain's CDR3 is CASSWVGQTYEQYF. CDR3 sequence (DNA): TGCGCCAGCAGCTGGGTGGGACAGACCTACGAGCAGTACTTC.

Comment on this clonotype: At one boundary the junction diverges from the germline segment, which might be a read error. The chain recombines TRBV7-2 with TRBJ1-6; D is undetermined. Germline CDR1 SGHTA, CDR2 FQGNSA. The CDR3 is 14 residues long. CDR3 DNA sequence: TGTGCCAGCAGCCAAACGAAGAATATCTATCGCCTCCCCTTT. This encodes CASSQTKNIYRLPF.

Details on this clonotype: The junction and the germline gene differ at one end; a read error may be behind it. The chain recombines TRBV7-2 with TRBJ1-3; no firm D call. The germline V gene has CDR1 SGHTA and CDR2 FQGNSA. This CDR3 has 14 residues. The CDR3 is CASSFEVQETHYFF. The CDR3 DNA sequence: TGTGCCAGCAGCTTTGAGGTCCAAGAGACCCACTACTTCTTT.

This clonotype appeared once. Lacking the conserved final phenylalanine or tryptophan, this CDR3 likely reflects a read error. No DNA is shown, since the ends of the CDR3 on it are uncertain; the CDR3 is the one TCRdb lists. This CDR3 is CASSPGTATNNSL. V gene TRBV7-9 combines with J gene TRBJ1-3; TRBD1 is taken as the D call from the table, unchecked against the DNA. CDR1 and CDR2 (germline): SEHNR, FQNEAQ (reference sequence). 13 amino acids form the CDR3, both terminal residues included.

The chain links TRBV14 to TRBJ2-7, with a tentative D call TRBD1 (5 bases). Trimming removed 8 bases from V and 8 bases from J, with 25 bases in between. This CDR3 contains 15 residues. The germline CDR1 and CDR2 sequences are SGHDN and FVKESK. This CDR3 is CASSPGNLSTLQQYF. The CDR3 DNA sequence: TGTGCCAGCTCCCCAGGGAACCTGTCAACCCTCCAGCAGTACTTC.